The 14 T cell receptor beta chains listed next were all sequenced from one sample in a study of spatial heterogeneity in lung cancer. The sample's time point: sample taken at primary tumor resection. Unsorted whole RNA of tumor, nontumor lung or frozen PBMC was sequenced. One entry per CDR3 protein, called by TCRdb with MiXCR from the 5' RACE reads. The sample records roughly 48,000 distinct CDR3 sequences, roughly 5.7% being singletons. Sequenced here: PBMCs, sampled at surgery. These receptors were taken from a male donor with early-stage non-small cell lung cancer.

This clonotype was seen only a few times. The chain employs TRBV20-1 and TRBJ2-1; 14 bases line up with TRBD2. The CDR3 runs to 15 residues. Trimming cost V 2 bases and J 9 bases; bases outside gene matches: 6. Germline CDR1 DFQATT, CDR2 SNEGSKA (reference sequence). CDR3 coding DNA: TGCAGTGCTAGATCTGGGACTAGCGGGAGCTCTGAGCAGTTCTTC. This gives the protein CSARSGTSGSSEQFF.

This clonotype was counted ten times or more. In DNA, the CDR3 is TGTGCCAGCAGCCTGGGACTTCGCTACGAGCAGTACTTC. Translating it yields CASSLGLRYEQYF. V and J are TRBV7-2 and TRBJ2-7; tentative D call: TRBD2 (6 bases). Deletions cut 5 bases from V and 3 bases from J, with 11 bases between. CDR3 length: 13 amino acids. The germline V gene has CDR1 SGHTA and CDR2 FQGNSA.

This clonotype was seen ten or more times. The chain's CDR3 is CASRLTRGAGYNEQFF. The CDR3 DNA follows: TGTGCCAGTAGGTTGACACGGGGGGCCGGGTACAATGAGCAGTTCTTC. This chain connects TRBV19 to TRBJ2-1; TRBD2 is a possible D gene (7 bases). CDR1 and CDR2 from the germline V gene are LNHDA and SQIVND (reference sequence). The CDR3 extends over 16 amino acids. V lost 6 bases and J lost 4, with 19 bases in between.

The V and J genes are TRBV4-1 and TRBJ2-1, with a weak D call TRBD2 (6 bases). This CDR3 contains 17 residues. Looked up from germline, CDR1 is MGHRA and CDR2 is YSYEKL. Trimming stripped 3 bases from V and 1 base from J, with 16 bases between. CDR3 DNA: TGCGCCAGCAGCCAGTTTTCGGTCGGGGGATCCTACAATGAGCAGTTCTTC. This encodes CASSQFSVGGSYNEQFF.

This clonotype has at least ten counts. CDR3 DNA: TGTGCCAGCAGCGTCGCCCGGGGGCGGTACACCGGGGAGCTGTTTTTT. Translated: CASSVARGRYTGELFF. The chain couples TRBV7-8 to TRBJ2-2; either TRBD1 or TRBD2 may fit D (6 bases each). The CDR3 runs to 16 residues. Trimming pared 5 bases from V and 3 bases from J, leaving 16 bases between. From germline, CDR1 is SGHVS and CDR2 FQNEAQ.

This clonotype was found a few times. The V call is TRBV12-3 or TRBV12-4, the J call TRBJ2-5; D gene uncertain. This CDR3 is 13 amino acids long. Between the trimmed V and J ends, which lost 2 bases and 2 bases, there was a span of 6 bases. The CDR3 reads CASSLSSQETQYF. Here the CDR3 DNA reads TGTGCCAGCAGTTTAAGCAGTCAAGAGACCCAGTACTTC.

This clonotype occurred many times. This sequence joins TRBV10-1 and TRBJ2-3; D is uncertain. Trimming took off 1 base at V and 4 bases at J, with 9 bases between the two ends. CDR1 is WNHNN, CDR2 SYGVQD, per germline (reference sequence). The CDR3 has 14 amino acids. CDR3 region: CASSEYQDPDTQYF. The CDR3 DNA follows: TGCGCCAGCAGTGAGTACCAGGACCCAGATACGCAGTATTTT.

This clonotype was counted many times. The rearrangement links TRBV2 to TRBJ2-1; D call uncertain. Trimming removed 7 bases at V and 2 bases at J, with 15 bases between. The CDR3 loop spans 15 amino acids. In germline, CDR1 is SNHLY, CDR2 FYNNEI. Written as DNA, the CDR3 is TGTGCCAGCACCTTATCGTACCACCCCTACAATGAGCAGTTCTTC. It is translated as CASTLSYHPYNEQFF.

This clonotype was recorded many times. The chain couples TRBV29-1 to TRBJ2-2; D is perhaps TRBD2 (6 bases). V gave up 6 bases and J gave up 3 bases, with 11 bases separating them. This CDR3 has 13 residues. CDR1 and CDR2 from the germline V gene are SQVTM and ANQGSEA. DNA of the CDR3: TGCAGCGTAGGGACTGCGCACACCGGGGAGCTGTTTTTT. It is translated as CSVGTAHTGELFF.

There are many counts of this clonotype. The chain has TRBV2 and TRBJ2-1, with D tentatively TRBD1 (7 bases). The CDR3 sequence is 14 residues long. CDR1 is SNHLY, CDR2 FYNNEI, per germline. The ends were cut back, 4 bases at V and 7 bases at J, with 14 bases in the middle. CDR3 loop: CASSGDRGGNEQFF. CDR3 coding DNA: TGTGCCAGCAGTGGGGACAGAGGGGGGAATGAGCAGTTCTTC.

This chain joins TRBV29-1 and TRBJ2-7; TRBD2 might be the D (5 bases). Germline CDR1 reads SQVTM; CDR2 reads ANQGSEA. CDR3 length: 13 amino acids. Trimming left V 4 bases short and J 3 bases short, with 13 bases between. The CDR3 nucleotides are TGCAGCGTTGCTGAGGATCGGGGCTACGAGCAGTACTTC. Residues: CSVAEDRGYEQYF.

V is TRBV5-1 and J is TRBJ2-3, with D possibly matching TRBD2 (6 bases). CDR1 is SGHRS and CDR2 is YFSETQ in the germline V gene. The CDR3 has 16 amino acids. V lost 2 bases, J lost 2 bases, and 15 bases lay in between. CDR3 protein: CASSFGSRGSTDTQYF. The DNA of the CDR3 is TGCGCCAGCAGCTTCGGCTCCCGGGGGTCCACAGATACGCAGTATTTT.

In its sample, this clonotype was seen many times. The chain couples TRBV5-1 to TRBJ2-5, with 8 bases matching TRBD2. The CDR3 runs 14 residues. CDR1 SGHRS and CDR2 YFSETQ come from the germline V gene. V lost 0 bases to trimming and J lost 7 bases; unmatched junction nucleotides: 5. CDR3 residues: CASSLEGLEGTQYF. CDR3 coding DNA: TGCGCCAGCAGCTTGGAGGGACTAGAAGGGACCCAGTACTTC.

The chain is built from TRBV7-7 and TRBJ2-5, with 10 bases fitting TRBD2. CDR3 length: 16 amino acids. Losses at the gene ends were 4 bases for V and 2 bases for J; bases not matched to a gene: 7. Germline CDR1 SSHAT, CDR2 FNYEAQ (reference sequence). CDR3 in amino acids: CASSSGISGRQETQYF. The CDR3 nucleotides are TGTGCCAGCAGCTCGGGTATTAGCGGGAGGCAAGAGACCCAGTACTTC. Supplemented by reference TRBV7-7 and TRBJ2-5, the full variable domain reads GAGVSQSPRYKVTKRGQDVTLRCDPISSHATLYWYQQALGQGPEFLTYFNYEAQPDKSGLPSDRFSAERPEGSISTLTIQRTEQRDSAMYRCASSSGISGRQETQYFGPGTRLLVL.